The following is a T cell receptor (beta chain) sequence with its context. It was during active infection that Seattle patients were enrolled and then longitudinally followed. The data stem from a study of blood T cell repertoires in COVID-19. About the research overall: Nucleic acid was either cDNA or gDNA, and it came from T cells, B-cell-depleted T cells, or PBMCs.

With 5 bases clipped from V and 5 bases from J, the junction kept 10 bases outside the gene matches. This CDR3 region has 15 residues. Germline CDR1 is SGHVS and CDR2 is FNYEAQ. The data were produced by immunoSEQ multiplex PCR, yet TCRdb's version contains in-frame clones alone and is incomplete. The profile covers around 210,000 clones, with 70% to 90% appearing a single time and over 15% taken by the ten largest. The chain couples TRBV7-6 to TRBJ2-5, with 8 bases lining up with TRBD1. The specimen was peripheral blood. This TCR was sampled from a man aged 50 or older with COVID-19, enrolled during active disease. This CDR3 reads CASSLTRGLQETQYF. The CDR3 nucleotides are TGTGCCAGCAGCCTAACCAGGGGGCTTCAGGAGACCCAGTACTTC.